These 4 T cell receptor beta chains share one sample of origin, sequenced in a study of blood T cell repertoires in COVID-19. Clones were sequenced by immunoSEQ multiplex PCR, and TCRdb holds only the in-frame ones, with some missing. This repertoire shows roughly 400,000 clones, roughly 87% found once; its top ten account for under 0.7%. What was sequenced was PBMCs or T cells enriched from blood (not recorded which). The receptors were gathered from a man younger than 35 who had recovered from COVID-19.

The V and J genes are TRBV19 and TRBJ1-3, with D possibly being TRBD1 (6 bases). Trimming cost V 5 bases and J 4 bases, with 15 bases left between them. This CDR3 is 15 amino acids long. The germline V gene encodes CDR1 LNHDA and CDR2 SQIVND (reference sequence). DNA for the CDR3: TGTGCCAGTAGTTTCCGGGACAACAAAGGAAACACCATATATTTT. Translated, it gives CASSFRDNKGNTIYF.

The V gene is TRBV28, the J gene TRBJ2-1; 11 nucleotides line up with TRBD2. CDR1 MDHEN and CDR2 SYDVKM come from the germline V gene. The CDR3 has 19 residues. With 6 bases clipped from V and 7 bases from J, the junction kept 20 bases outside the gene matches. The CDR3 DNA reads as TGTGCCAGCAGAGTCCCATCGCCCGATAGCGGGAGGGCCACGAATGAGCAGTTCTTC. Protein sequence: CASRVPSPDSGRATNEQFF. Variable domain in full (rest from reference TRBV28 and TRBJ2-1): DVKVTQSSRYLVKRTGEKVFLECVQDMDHENMFWYRQDPGLGLRLIYFSYDVKMKEKGDIPEGYSVSREKKERFSLILESASTNQTSMYLCASRVPSPDSGRATNEQFFGPGTRLTVL.

CDR3 in DNA: TGTGCCAGCAGAATCAGGGGGCCTAGCTCTGGAAACACCATATATTTT. This sequence encodes CASRIRGPSSGNTIYF. The genes are TRBV7-3 and TRBJ1-3; 8 bases agree with TRBD1. The trim removed 6 bases at V and 0 bases at J, leaving 7 bases unmatched. The CDR3 runs 16 residues. The germline V gene encodes CDR1 SGHTA and CDR2 FQGTGA. The variable domain in full, with the rest retrieved from reference TRBV7-3 and TRBJ1-3, is GAGVSQTPSNKVTEKGKYVELRCDPISGHTALYWYRQSLGQGPEFLIYFQGTGAADDSGLPNDRFFAVRPEGSVSTLKIQRTERGDSAVYLCASRIRGPSSGNTIYFGEGSWLTVV.

The V gene is TRBV5-8, the J gene TRBJ2-1; 8 bases fit TRBD2. The CDR3 spans 17 residues. J was trimmed by 0 bases and V by 1 base; bases with no gene match: 6. Germline CDR1 reads SGHTS; CDR2 reads YDEGEE. The CDR3 sequence: CASSLISGAFSYNEQFF. CDR3 in DNA: TGTGCCAGCAGCTTGATTAGCGGGGCCTTCTCCTACAATGAGCAGTTCTTC. Using reference TRBV5-8 and TRBJ2-1 for the parts outside the CDR3, the full variable domain is EAGVTQSPTHLIKTRGQQATLRCSPISGHTSVYWYQQALGLGLQFLLWYDEGEERNRGNFPPRFSGRQFPNYSSELNVNALELEDSALYLCASSLISGAFSYNEQFFGPGTRLTVL.